Shown below are 10 T cell receptor beta chains from a single sample sequenced in a study of PD-1 blockade in mismatch repair-deficient tumors. The protocol was immunoSEQ multiplex PCR, while the TCRdb copy is restricted to in-frame clones and leaves out a portion. This sample has some 14,000 clones; 80% to 90% occur once, and the top ten carry approximately 20%. No antigen has been identified for these receptors. Time point given: approximately 10-day in vitro stimulation with candidate neoantigen peptide 4. Source: cells cultured in vitro, taken from a patient treated with pembrolizumab. The receptors derive from an adult with mismatch repair-deficient cancer.

The gene calls are TRBV29-1 and TRBJ1-5, with TRBD1 as a possible D gene (5 bases). The CDR3 is 13 amino acids. V dropped 4 bases and J dropped 6 bases, with 13 bases sitting between them. Germline loops: CDR1 SQVTM, CDR2 ANQGSEA. The CDR3 bases are TGCAGCGTTGGATGGGGCAGAAGTCAGCCCCAGCATTTT. Its translation is CSVGWGRSQPQHF.

V is TRBV10-3 and J is TRBJ2-7, with 8 bases that match TRBD1. The trim removed 6 bases at V and 0 bases at J, leaving 7 bases unmatched. The V gene's germline CDR1 is ENHRY and CDR2 SYGVKD. This CDR3 has 15 amino acids. The CDR3 DNA reads as TGTGCCATCAGCGGGGACAGGTCAAACTCCTACGAGCAGTACTTC. Translation: CAISGDRSNSYEQYF.

This sequence joins TRBV27 and TRBJ2-1; 16 bases are a match to TRBD2. The trim removed 5 bases at V and 6 bases at J, leaving 10 bases unmatched. This CDR3 has 18 residues. The germline V gene has CDR1 MNHEY and CDR2 SMNVEV (reference sequence). The CDR3 protein is CASSTEGLAGGPRNEQFF. The CDR3 coding sequence is TGTGCCAGCAGTACGGAGGGACTAGCGGGAGGGCCGCGCAATGAGCAGTTCTTC.

V usage is TRBV18 and J usage is TRBJ2-1; D gene ambiguous. Germline CDR1 and CDR2: KGHSH and LQKENI. The CDR3 runs to 16 residues. The germline V and J ends were trimmed by 2 bases and 0 bases, with 11 bases remaining between them. The CDR3 sequence: CASSPSASSSYNEQFF. Here the CDR3 DNA reads TGTGCCAGCTCACCAAGCGCGTCGAGCTCCTACAATGAGCAGTTCTTC. The variable domain in full, with the rest retrieved from reference TRBV18 and TRBJ2-1, is NAGVMQNPRHLVRRRGQEARLRCSPMKGHSHVYWYRQLPEEGLKFMVYLQKENIIDESGMPKERFSAEFPKEGPSILRIQQVVRGDSAAYFCASSPSASSSYNEQFFGPGTRLTVL.

This clone was picked up a small number of times. The chain couples TRBV28 to TRBJ1-5, with D possibly TRBD1 on 5 matching bases. The CDR3 extends over 12 amino acids. V shed 8 bases and J shed 0 bases, with 5 bases lying between them. Per germline, CDR1 MDHEN and CDR2 SYDVKM. Here the CDR3 reads CASQGSNQPQHF. CDR3 sequence (DNA): TGTGCCAGCCAGGGTAGCAATCAGCCCCAGCATTTT.

This clone was recorded only once. V is TRBV27 and J is TRBJ2-2; TRBD2 matches 11 bases. CDR3 length: 16 residues. V lost 4 bases to trimming and J lost 7 bases; unmatched junction nucleotides: 8. CDR1 MNHEY and CDR2 SMNVEV come from the germline V gene (reference sequence). The CDR3 nucleotides read TGTGCCAGCAGTTCCCACCAAGGACTAGCGGGCGGGGAGCTGTTTTTT. Encoded protein: CASSSHQGLAGGELFF.

This sequence joins TRBV29-1 and TRBJ1-1; D remains unclear. The germline V gene encodes CDR1 SQVTM and CDR2 ANQGSEA. The CDR3 contains 12 residues. V gave up 3 bases and J gave up 4 bases, with 9 bases separating them. CDR3 nucleotides: TGCAGCGTTGAGGAGGGAACCACTGAAGCTTTCTTT. Its translation: CSVEEGTTEAFF.

This clone was recorded only once. The V and J genes are TRBV7-9 and TRBJ2-2, with a weak D call TRBD2 (6 bases). CDR1 and CDR2 (germline): SEHNR, FQNEAQ (reference sequence). V lost 5 bases, J lost 1 base, and 8 bases lay in between. The CDR3 covers 14 residues. CDR3: CASSRELNTGELFF. The CDR3, as DNA: TGTGCCAGCAGCCGGGAGCTGAACACCGGGGAGCTGTTTTTT.

The chain uses TRBV28 and TRBJ1-2; 8 positions match TRBD1. Looked up from germline, CDR1 is MDHEN and CDR2 is SYDVKM. Trimming removed 3 bases from V and 4 bases from J; junction bases left unmatched: 13. This CDR3 contains 17 residues. CDR3 in DNA: TGTGCCAGCAGTTTCGGGGGCAGGGGGCGCGGGTTCTATGGCTACACCTTC. It yields the protein CASSFGGRGRGFYGYTF.

This clone occurred once. The chain employs TRBV5-6 and TRBJ1-2, with 7 bases matching TRBD1. The CDR3 has 15 residues. Germline V gives CDR1 SGHDT, CDR2 YYEEEE. Trimming at V came to 3 bases and at J to 1 base, leaving 6 bases not matched to a gene. CDR3 amino acids: CASSYLTGINYGYTF. The CDR3 DNA reads as TGTGCCAGCAGCTACCTGACAGGGATTAACTATGGCTACACCTTC.